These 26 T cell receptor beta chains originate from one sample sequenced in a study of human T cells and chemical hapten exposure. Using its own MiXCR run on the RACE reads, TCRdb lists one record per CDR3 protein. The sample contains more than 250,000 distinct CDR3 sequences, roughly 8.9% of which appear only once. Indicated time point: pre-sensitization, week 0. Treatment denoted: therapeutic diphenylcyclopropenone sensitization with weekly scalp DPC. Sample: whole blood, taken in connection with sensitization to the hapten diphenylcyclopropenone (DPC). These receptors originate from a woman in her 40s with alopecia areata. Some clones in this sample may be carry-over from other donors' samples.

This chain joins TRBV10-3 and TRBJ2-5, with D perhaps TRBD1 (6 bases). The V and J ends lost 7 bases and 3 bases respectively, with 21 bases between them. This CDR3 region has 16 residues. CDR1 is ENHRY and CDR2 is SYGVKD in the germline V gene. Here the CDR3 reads CAINPRLGAVEETQYF. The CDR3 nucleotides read TGTGCCATCAATCCCAGGTTGGGGGCTGTCGAAGAGACCCAGTACTTC.

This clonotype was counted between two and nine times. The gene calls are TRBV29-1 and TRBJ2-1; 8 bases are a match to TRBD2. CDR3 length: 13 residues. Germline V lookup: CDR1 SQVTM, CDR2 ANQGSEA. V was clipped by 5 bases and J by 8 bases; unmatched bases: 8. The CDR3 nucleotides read TGCAGCGTTCGTGACGGGAGGGCCCATGAGCAGTTCTTC. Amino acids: CSVRDGRAHEQFF.

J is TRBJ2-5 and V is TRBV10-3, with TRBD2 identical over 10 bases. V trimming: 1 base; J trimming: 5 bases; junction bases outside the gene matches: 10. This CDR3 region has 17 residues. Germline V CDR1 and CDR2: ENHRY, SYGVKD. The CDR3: CAISEWASGSSGETQYF. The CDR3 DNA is TGTGCCATCAGTGAGTGGGCTAGCGGGAGCTCCGGTGAGACCCAGTACTTC.

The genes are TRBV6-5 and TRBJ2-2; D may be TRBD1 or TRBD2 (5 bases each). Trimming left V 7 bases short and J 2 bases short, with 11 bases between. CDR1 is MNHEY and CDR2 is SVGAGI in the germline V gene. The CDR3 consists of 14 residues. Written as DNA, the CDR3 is TGTGCCAGCAAACCGGGACGAAACACCGGGGAGCTGTTTTTT. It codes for CASKPGRNTGELFF.

CDR3 DNA sequence: TGTGCCAGCAGGACCACTCGCCACTCCTACGAGCAGTACTTC. Protein sequence: CASRTTRHSYEQYF. The J gene is TRBJ2-7, the V gene TRBV6-2 or TRBV6-3; no clear D gene. This CDR3 has 14 amino acids. Trimming cost V 6 bases and J 0 bases, with 12 bases left between them. CDR1 MNHEY and CDR2 SVGEGT come from the germline V gene.

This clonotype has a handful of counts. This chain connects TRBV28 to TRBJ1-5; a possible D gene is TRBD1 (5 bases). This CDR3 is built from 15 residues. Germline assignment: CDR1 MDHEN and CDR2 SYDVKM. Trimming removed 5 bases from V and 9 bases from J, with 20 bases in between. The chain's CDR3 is CASSPVGAGIRPQHF. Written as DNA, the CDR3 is TGTGCCAGCAGTCCCGTCGGGGCGGGAATCAGGCCCCAGCATTTT.

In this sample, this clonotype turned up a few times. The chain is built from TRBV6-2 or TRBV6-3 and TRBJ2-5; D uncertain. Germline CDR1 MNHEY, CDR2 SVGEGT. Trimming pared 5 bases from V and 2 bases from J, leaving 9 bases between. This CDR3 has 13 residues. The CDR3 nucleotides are TGTGCCAGCAGTGATAACAATCAAGAGACCCAGTACTTC. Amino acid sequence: CASSDNNQETQYF.

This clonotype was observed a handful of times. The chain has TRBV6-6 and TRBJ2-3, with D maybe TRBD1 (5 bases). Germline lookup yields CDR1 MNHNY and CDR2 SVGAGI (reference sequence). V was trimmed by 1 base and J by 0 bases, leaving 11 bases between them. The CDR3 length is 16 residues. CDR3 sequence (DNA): TGTGCCAGCAGTTACTACAGGTGGACAAGCACAGATACGCAGTATTTT. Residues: CASSYYRWTSTDTQYF.

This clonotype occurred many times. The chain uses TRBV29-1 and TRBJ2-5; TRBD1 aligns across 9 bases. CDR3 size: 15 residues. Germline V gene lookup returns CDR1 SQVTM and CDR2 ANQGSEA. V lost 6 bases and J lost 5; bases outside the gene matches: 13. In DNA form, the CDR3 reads TGCAGCGTCTCGAGAGGGACAGGGTCCGGGGAGACCCAGTACTTC. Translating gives CSVSRGTGSGETQYF.

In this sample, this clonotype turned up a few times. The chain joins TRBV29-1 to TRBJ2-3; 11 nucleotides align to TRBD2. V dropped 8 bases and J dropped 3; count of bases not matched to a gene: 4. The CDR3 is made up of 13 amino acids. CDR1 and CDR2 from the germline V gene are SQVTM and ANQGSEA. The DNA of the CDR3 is TGCAGCTCCGGGACTAGCGGAACAGATACGCAGTATTTT. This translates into CSSGTSGTDTQYF.

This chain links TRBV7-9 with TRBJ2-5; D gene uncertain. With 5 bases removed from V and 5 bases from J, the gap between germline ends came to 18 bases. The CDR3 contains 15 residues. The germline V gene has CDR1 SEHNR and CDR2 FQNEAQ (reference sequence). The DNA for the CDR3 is TGTGCCAGCAGCCCAGCCTTACTCCTCGGGGAGACCCAGTACTTC. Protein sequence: CASSPALLLGETQYF.

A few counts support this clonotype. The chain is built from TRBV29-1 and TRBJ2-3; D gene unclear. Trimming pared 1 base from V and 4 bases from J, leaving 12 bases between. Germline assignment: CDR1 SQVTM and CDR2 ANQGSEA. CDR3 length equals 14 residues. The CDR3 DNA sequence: TGCAGCGTTGAAGTTTCCTTCAAGGCAGATACGCAGTATTTT. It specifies CSVEVSFKADTQYF.

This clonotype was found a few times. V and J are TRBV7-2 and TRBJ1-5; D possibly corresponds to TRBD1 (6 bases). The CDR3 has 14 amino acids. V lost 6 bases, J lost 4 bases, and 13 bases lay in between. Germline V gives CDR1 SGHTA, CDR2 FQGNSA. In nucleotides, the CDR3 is TGTGCCAGCAGTAAGGGACACCTGAATCAGCCCCAGCATTTT. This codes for CASSKGHLNQPQHF.

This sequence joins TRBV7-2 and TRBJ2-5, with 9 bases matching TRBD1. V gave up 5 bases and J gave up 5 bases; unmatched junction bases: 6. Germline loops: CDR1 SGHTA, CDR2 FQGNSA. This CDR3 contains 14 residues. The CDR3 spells CASSPGTGSETQYF. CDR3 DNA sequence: TGTGCCAGCAGCCCTGGGACAGGGAGCGAGACCCAGTACTTC.

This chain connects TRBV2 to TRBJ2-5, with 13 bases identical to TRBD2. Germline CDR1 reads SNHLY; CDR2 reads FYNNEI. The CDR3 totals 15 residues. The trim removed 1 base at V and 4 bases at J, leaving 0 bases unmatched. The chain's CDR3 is CASSEGTSGRETQYF. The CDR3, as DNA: TGTGCCAGCAGTGAAGGGACTAGCGGGAGAGAGACCCAGTACTTC. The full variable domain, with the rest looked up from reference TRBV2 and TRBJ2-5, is EPEVTQTPSHQVTQMGQEVILRCVPISNHLYFYWYRQILGQKVEFLVSFYNNEISEKSEIFDDQFSVERPDGSNFTLKIRSTKLEDSAMYFCASSEGTSGRETQYFGPGTRLLVL.

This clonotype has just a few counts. In DNA, the CDR3 is TGTGCCAGCAGCAGCGGGACAGGGGGAGGCACCGGGGAGCTGTTTTTT. Its protein product is CASSSGTGGGTGELFF. The V gene is TRBV12-3 or TRBV12-4, the J gene TRBJ2-2; 11 bases align to TRBD1. V shed 6 bases, J shed 4 bases, and the junction held 7 bases outside the gene matches. The CDR3 length is 16 residues.

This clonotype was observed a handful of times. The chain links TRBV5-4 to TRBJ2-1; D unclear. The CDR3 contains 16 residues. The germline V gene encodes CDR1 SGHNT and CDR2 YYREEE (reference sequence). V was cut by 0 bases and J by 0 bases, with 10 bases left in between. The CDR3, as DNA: TGTGCCAGCAGCTTGGAGCTATCCCGCTCCTACAATGAGCAGTTCTTC. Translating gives CASSLELSRSYNEQFF.

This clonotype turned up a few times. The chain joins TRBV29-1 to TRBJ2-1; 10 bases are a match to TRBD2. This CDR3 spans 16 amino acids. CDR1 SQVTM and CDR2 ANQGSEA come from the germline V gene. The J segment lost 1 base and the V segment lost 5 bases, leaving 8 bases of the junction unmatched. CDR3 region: CSVLEREGLSYNEQFF. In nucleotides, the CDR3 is TGCAGCGTTCTGGAGCGGGAGGGCCTTTCCTACAATGAGCAGTTCTTC.

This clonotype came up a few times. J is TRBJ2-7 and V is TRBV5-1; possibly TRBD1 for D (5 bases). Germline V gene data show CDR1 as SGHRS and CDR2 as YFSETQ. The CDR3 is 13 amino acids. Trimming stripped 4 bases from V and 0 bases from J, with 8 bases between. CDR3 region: CASSLDNSYEQYF. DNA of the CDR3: TGCGCCAGCAGCCTGGACAACTCCTACGAGCAGTACTTC.

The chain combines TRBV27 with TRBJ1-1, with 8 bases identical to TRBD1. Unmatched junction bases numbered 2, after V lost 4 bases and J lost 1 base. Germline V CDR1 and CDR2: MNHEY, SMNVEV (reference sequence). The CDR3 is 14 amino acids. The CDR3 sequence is CASSWTGTNTEAFF. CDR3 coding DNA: TGTGCCAGCAGTTGGACAGGGACGAACACTGAAGCTTTCTTT.

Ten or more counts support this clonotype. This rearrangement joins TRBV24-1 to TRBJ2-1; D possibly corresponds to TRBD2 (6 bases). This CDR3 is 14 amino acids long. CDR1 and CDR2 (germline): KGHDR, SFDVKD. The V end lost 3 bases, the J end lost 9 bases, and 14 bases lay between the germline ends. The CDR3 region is CATSDPRRGGEQFF. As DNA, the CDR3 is TGTGCCACCAGTGATCCGCGGAGGGGCGGTGAGCAGTTCTTC.

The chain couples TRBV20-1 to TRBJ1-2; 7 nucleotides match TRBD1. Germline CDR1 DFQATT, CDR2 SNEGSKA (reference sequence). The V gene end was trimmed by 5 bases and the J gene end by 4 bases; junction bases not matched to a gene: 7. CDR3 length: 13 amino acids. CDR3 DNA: TGCAGTGCTGGGAAGGGGGCAGGCTATGGCTACACCTTC. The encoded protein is CSAGKGAGYGYTF.

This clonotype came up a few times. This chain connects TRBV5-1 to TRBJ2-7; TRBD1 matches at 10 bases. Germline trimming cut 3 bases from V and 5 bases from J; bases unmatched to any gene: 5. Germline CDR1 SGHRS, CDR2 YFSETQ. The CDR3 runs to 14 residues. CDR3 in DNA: TGCGCCAGCAGCTCAAGACAGGGGGCCCACGAGCAGTACTTC. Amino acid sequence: CASSSRQGAHEQYF.

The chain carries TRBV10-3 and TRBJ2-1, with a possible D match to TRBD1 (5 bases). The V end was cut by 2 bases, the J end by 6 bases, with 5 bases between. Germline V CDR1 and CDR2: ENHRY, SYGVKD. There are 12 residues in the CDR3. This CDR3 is CAISEGANEQFF. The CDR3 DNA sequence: TGTGCCATCAGTGAGGGGGCCAATGAGCAGTTCTTC.

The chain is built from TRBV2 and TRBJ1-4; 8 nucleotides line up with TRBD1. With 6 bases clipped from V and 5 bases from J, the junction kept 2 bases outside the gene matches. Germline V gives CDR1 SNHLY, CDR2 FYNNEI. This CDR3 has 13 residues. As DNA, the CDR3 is TGTGCCAGCAGGCGGGACAGGAATGAAAAACTGTTTTTT. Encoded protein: CASRRDRNEKLFF.

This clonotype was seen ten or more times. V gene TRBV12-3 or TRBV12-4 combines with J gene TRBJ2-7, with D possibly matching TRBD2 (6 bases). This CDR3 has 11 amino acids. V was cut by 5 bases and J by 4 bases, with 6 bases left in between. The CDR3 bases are TGTGCCAGCAGTCGGGAGTACGAGCAGTACTTC. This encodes CASSREYEQYF.